A selection of T cell receptor beta chains follows, all from one sample in a study of blood T cells in healthy people across ages. TCRdb processed the 5' RACE reads anew with MiXCR; each CDR3 protein has one entry. The table shows around 800,000 distinct CDR3 sequences, with 60% to 80% occurring only once. The specimen sequenced was blood. The receptors were gathered from a man between 25 and 39 years old in good health. Each CDR3 is given with its conserved first and last residue. A D gene is named only where the DNA matches it firmly. Clone size, where shown, is once, few, many, or a class for clones that have expanded.

abundance,v_gene,d_gene,j_gene,CDR3aa,CDR3nt
few,TRBV28,NA,TRBJ1-5,CASSPWDSNQPQHF,TGTGCCAGCAGTCCATGGGATAGCAATCAGCCCCAGCATTTT
NA,TRBV20-1,TRBD1,TRBJ2-6,CSAKRQGTPFGANVLTF,TGCAGTGCTAAGAGACAGGGGACCCCCTTTGGGGCCAACGTCCTGACTTTC
NA,TRBV28,NA,TRBJ2-5,CASSLSREQYF,TGTGCCAGCAGCCTTAGCCGGGAGCAGTACTTC
NA,TRBV4-3,NA,TRBJ2-1,CASSQSETQEQFF,TGCGCCAGCAGCCAGTCGGAGACACAGGAGCAGTTCTTC
NA,TRBV11-2,TRBD1,TRBJ2-5,CASSLVWDRRRPQETQYF,TGTGCCAGCAGCTTAGTTTGGGACAGGCGAAGACCCCAGGAGACCCAGTACTTC
once,TRBV5-1,NA,TRBJ1-4,CASSLAESDNEKLFF,TGCGCCAGCAGCTTGGCCGAGTCTGATAATGAAAAACTGTTTTTT
NA,TRBV20-1,TRBD1,TRBJ2-7,CSARVLTGKYEQYF,TGCAGTGCTAGAGTTCTGACAGGGAAATACGAGCAGTACTTC
few,TRBV28,NA,TRBJ2-7,CASSLDPALYEQYF,TGTGCCAGCAGTTTGGACCCGGCACTCTACGAGCAGTACTTC
few,TRBV6-1,NA,TRBJ2-6,CASSRHSLISGANVLTF,TGTGCCAGCAGCCGTCACAGCCTAATCTCTGGGGCCAACGTCCTGACTTTC
many,TRBV20-1,NA,TRBJ1-2,CSARDQSGGHGYTF,TGCAGTGCTAGAGATCAGAGCGGAGGCCATGGCTACACCTTC
NA,TRBV15,TRBD1,TRBJ1-1,CATSEGAINTEAFF,TGTGCCACCAGCGAGGGGGCTATTAACACTGAAGCTTTCTTT
NA,TRBV27,TRBD1,TRBJ1-2,CASSPKPTGVRGYTF,TGTGCCAGCAGTCCTAAACCTACAGGGGTGAGGGGCTACACCTTC
NA,TRBV7-2,NA,TRBJ2-7,CASSPHLYEQYF,TGTGCCAGCAGCCCACATCTATACGAGCAGTACTTC
NA,TRBV7-2,NA,TRBJ2-1,CASSPAGGAYNEQFF,TGTGCCAGCAGCCCCGCCGGGGGAGCTTACAATGAGCAGTTCTTC
NA,TRBV12-3/TRBV12-4,TRBD1,TRBJ2-7,CASSSQGYDREQYF,TGTGCCAGCAGTTCACAGGGGTACGATCGCGAGCAGTACTTC
NA,TRBV12-3/TRBV12-4,NA,TRBJ1-5,CASSLGGGARQPQHF,TGTGCCAGCAGTTTAGGCGGGGGGGCGCGGCAGCCCCAGCATTTT
NA,TRBV4-1,TRBD1,TRBJ2-7,CASSQVGQGYEQYF,TGCGCCAGCAGCCAAGTCGGACAGGGTTACGAGCAGTACTTC
many,TRBV29-1,TRBD2,TRBJ2-1,CSGHLGVAGGREQFF,TGCAGCGGCCATCTGGGGGTAGCGGGGGGGCGAGAGCAGTTCTTC
few,TRBV28,NA,TRBJ2-1,CASSLKQDYNEQFF,TGTGCCAGCAGTTTGAAACAGGACTACAATGAGCAGTTCTTC
NA,TRBV5-4,NA,TRBJ2-1,CASSWDLAKSYNEQFF,TGTGCCAGCAGCTGGGACCTAGCTAAATCCTACAATGAGCAGTTCTTC
NA,TRBV20-1,NA,TRBJ2-1,CSARRGSRASNDEQFF,TGCAGTGCTAGACGTGGGAGCAGGGCCTCTAACGATGAGCAGTTCTTC
NA,TRBV5-1,TRBD1,TRBJ2-5,CASSWGDRVYQETQYF,TGCGCCAGCAGCTGGGGGGACAGGGTGTACCAAGAGACCCAGTACTTC
NA,TRBV25-1,TRBD1,TRBJ2-3,CASSEYNRQGADTQYF,TGTGCCAGCAGTGAATATAATCGGCAGGGGGCCGATACGCAGTATTTT
few,TRBV15,NA,TRBJ2-7,CATSFGHHPYEQYF,TGTGCCACCAGCTTCGGACATCACCCCTACGAGCAGTACTTC
NA,TRBV4-2,NA,TRBJ1-2,CASSQEDRAGYTF,TGTGCCAGCAGCCAAGAGGACCGCGCGGGCTACACCTTC
NA,TRBV12-3/TRBV12-4,NA,TRBJ2-3,CASSFLWIDTQYF,TGTGCCAGCAGTTTTCTCTGGATTGATACGCAGTATTTT
few,TRBV3-1,NA,TRBJ2-7,CASSQVGFFSYEQYF,TGTGCCAGCAGCCAAGTGGGCTTTTTCTCCTACGAGCAGTACTTC
NA,TRBV6-6,NA,TRBJ2-1,CASSVEGTEQFF,TGTGCCAGCAGCGTGGAAGGGACGGAACAGTTCTTC
few,TRBV7-2,TRBD2,TRBJ2-3,CASSLRWASGGPTDTQYF,TGTGCCAGCAGCTTACGGTGGGCTAGCGGGGGGCCCACAGATACGCAGTATTTT
once,TRBV7-9,NA,TRBJ1-2,CASSLEQITSGYTF,TGTGCCAGCAGCTTAGAACAGATTACCTCCGGCTACACCTTC
NA,TRBV6-2/TRBV6-3,NA,TRBJ2-1,CASSYVGGPRDEQFF,TGTGCCAGCAGTTACGTTGGGGGGCCCCGGGATGAGCAGTTCTTC
NA,TRBV28,NA,TRBJ1-2,CANTGLNYGYTF,TGTGCCAACACCGGTCTTAACTATGGCTACACCTTC
NA,TRBV15,NA,TRBJ2-6,CATSRGGARGSGANVLTF,TGTGCCACCAGCAGAGGGGGGGCAAGGGGCTCTGGGGCCAACGTCCTGACTTTC
NA,TRBV15,NA,TRBJ2-3,CATSRGSSTDTQYF,TGTGCCACCAGCAGGGGTTCGAGCACAGATACGCAGTATTTT
NA,TRBV4-3,NA,TRBJ2-2,CASSQVGAGRTGELFF,TGCGCCAGCAGCCAAGTTGGGGCAGGGAGAACCGGGGAGCTGTTTTTT
NA,TRBV28,NA,TRBJ1-2,CASLDLTNYGYTF,TGTGCCAGCCTGGACCTGACTAACTATGGCTACACCTTC